This is a list of T cell receptor beta chains from one sample in a study of shared clonotypes between healthy human individuals. The table came from immunoSEQ multiplex PCR; TCRdb's copy has only in-frame clones and leaves some out. In the table there are around 2.5 million clones, 93% of which are singletons. Input material: naive CD4+ T cells from PBMCs. These receptors were collected from a man aged 18 to 29 in good health. Some clones in this sample may be carry-over from other donors' samples. CDR3s include the opening cysteine and the closing phenylalanine or tryptophan. Each record gives: J gene, clone size, CDR3 length, V gene, D gene, CDR3 DNA, CDR3 protein. D genes are given only for firm matches. Rows give clone size only sometimes, using once, few, many, or a class for an expanded clone.

TRBJ2-1,.,16,TRBV9,.,TGTGCCAGCAGCGTAGCGGTGGGGGCGATCTACAATGAGCAGTTCTTC,CASSVAVGAIYNEQFF
TRBJ2-7,.,16,TRBV4-2,TRBD2,TGTGCCAGCAGCCAAGGCCCCTCTAGCGGGTCCTACGAGCAGTACTTC,CASSQGPSSGSYEQYF
TRBJ2-1,.,16,TRBV5-8,TRBD1,TGTGCCAGCAACAACAGGGGCCTACGCACCTACAATGAGCAGTTCTTC,CASNNRGLRTYNEQFF
TRBJ1-1,.,12,TRBV5-6,.,TGTGCCAGCAGCTTGTATTCCTCTGAAGCTTTCTTT,CASSLYSSEAFF
TRBJ2-2,.,13,TRBV29-1,TRBD2,TGCAGCGTCCGGTCGGGAGGCGGGGGGGAGCTGTTTTTT,CSVRSGGGGELFF
TRBJ2-3,.,17,TRBV12-2,.,TGTGCAAGTCGGCCTACATTTAGCGGGAGGGGTACAGATACGCAGTATTTT,CASRPTFSGRGTDTQYF
TRBJ2-5,.,15,TRBV30,TRBD2,TGTGCCTGGAGTAGACTAGCGGGAGATTCGGAGACCCAGTACTTC,CAWSRLAGDSETQYF
TRBJ2-5,.,14,TRBV4-1,.,TGCGCCAGCAGCCAGCCCACAAACCAAGAGACCCAGTACTTC,CASSQPTNQETQYF
TRBJ2-6,.,16,TRBV5-1,.,TGCGCCAGCAGCTTTGGCCCTGCCTCTGGGGCCAACGTCCTGACTTTC,CASSFGPASGANVLTF
TRBJ1-2,.,14,TRBV28,.,TGTGCCAGCAGTCGACCCCACACTAAGGCGGGCTACACCTTC,CASSRPHTKAGYTF
TRBJ2-7,.,14,TRBV11-2,TRBD1,TGTGCCAGCAGCTCCACAGGACAGGGCCACGAGCAGTACTTC,CASSSTGQGHEQYF
TRBJ2-3,.,13,TRBV5-1,.,TGCGCCAGCAGCTTCCACAGTGTAGATACGCAGTATTTT,CASSFHSVDTQYF
TRBJ2-7,.,12,TRBV6-1,.,TGTGCCAGCAGTGAGCTTTTTGGGGGGCAGTACTTC,CASSELFGGQYF
TRBJ1-6,.,15,TRBV28,.,TGTGCCAGCAGTTTCGAGAGTTCCTATAATTCACCCCTCCACTTT,CASSFESSYNSPLHF
TRBJ2-1,.,14,TRBV9,TRBD2,TGTGCCAGCAGCAGAGGACTAGCGGCCGATGAGCAGTTCTTC,CASSRGLAADEQFF
TRBJ2-2,.,14,TRBV28,.,TGTGCCAGCAGTTCCATAACGAACACCGGGGAGCTGTTTTTT,CASSSITNTGELFF
TRBJ1-2,.,15,TRBV2,.,TGTGCCAGCAGTCTACCCATAGGACAGAATTATGGCTACACCTTC,CASSLPIGQNYGYTF
TRBJ1-2,.,13,TRBV27,.,TGTGCCAGCACCCCTCGGGGGGCGGGCGGCTACACCTTC,CASTPRGAGGYTF
TRBJ2-7,once,15,TRBV10-3,TRBD2,TGTGCCATCAGTGCTCCGGGTAGCGGGAGTTACGAGCAGTACTTC,CAISAPGSGSYEQYF
TRBJ2-2,.,17,TRBV10-3,TRBD1,TGTGCCACCGGGACAGGGGCTACCCCAGGGGGGGAGGAGGAGCTGTTTTTT,CATGTGATPGGEEELFF
TRBJ2-3,.,16,TRBV7-3,.,TGTGCCAGCAGCTTATTGGGGGGGCAGTACACAGATACGCAGTATTTT,CASSLLGGQYTDTQYF
TRBJ2-2,.,13,TRBV2,.,TGTGCCAGCAGTGTATCTTTGGGGCGGGAGCTGTTTTTT,CASSVSLGRELFF
TRBJ1-5,.,15,TRBV2,.,TGTGCCAGCAGTCGAACCTCGGGGGGCGATCAGCCCCAGCATTTT,CASSRTSGGDQPQHF
TRBJ1-1,.,13,TRBV29-1,.,TGCAGCGCGGAACAGGCAATGAACACTGAAGCTTTCTTT,CSAEQAMNTEAFF
TRBJ1-1,.,15,TRBV5-1,.,TGCGCCAGCTATCAGGAGAGCCGTTCGAGTACTGAAGCTTTCTTT,CASYQESRSSTEAFF
TRBJ2-5,.,16,TRBV28,.,TGTGCCAGCAGTCCGGCCGTATCGGGGCGCGGAGAGACCCAGTACTTC,CASSPAVSGRGETQYF
TRBJ2-3,.,18,TRBV2,.,TGTGCCAACGAGATGGGGGGATCCGGACATCCTAGCACAGATACGCAGTATTTT,CANEMGGSGHPSTDTQYF
TRBJ2-3,.,15,TRBV14,.,TGTGCCAGCAGCCAAGATATAGGCGGACGAGATACGCAGTATTTT,CASSQDIGGRDTQYF
TRBJ2-1,.,16,TRBV7-9,TRBD1,TGTGCCAGCAGCTTGGGGGACAGGGGACACTACAATGAGCAGTTCTTC,CASSLGDRGHYNEQFF
TRBJ2-2,.,16,TRBV7-2,TRBD1,TGTGCCAGCAGCTCCGGCGGACAGGGGAACACCGGGGAGCTGTTTTTT,CASSSGGQGNTGELFF
TRBJ2-5,.,16,TRBV5-1,.,TGCGCCAGCAGCTTGGTAGTGCATAGAGGGTTAGAGACCCAGTACTTC,CASSLVVHRGLETQYF
TRBJ1-2,.,15,TRBV10-2,TRBD1,TGCGCCAGCAGCGGAACAGGGGGGGAGAAGAATGGCTACACCTTC,CASSGTGGEKNGYTF
TRBJ1-1,.,13,TRBV19,.,TGTGCCAGTAGTTTACAAGAGAACACTGAAGCTTTCTTT,CASSLQENTEAFF
TRBJ2-7,.,14,TRBV5-1,TRBD1,TGCGCCAGCAGCTTGACAGGGGGCCGGAACGAGCAGTACTTC,CASSLTGGRNEQYF
TRBJ2-5,.,14,TRBV5-1,TRBD2,TGCGCCAGCAGCTTGAGTAGCGGGGGGGAGACCCAGTACTTC,CASSLSSGGETQYF
TRBJ1-2,.,14,TRBV6-4,.,TGTGCCAGCAGGGGTAGTGGAGTCAACTATGGCTACACCTTC,CASRGSGVNYGYTF
TRBJ1-6,.,14,TRBV5-1,TRBD1,TGCGCCAGCAGCTCCGGGACAGGAAATTCACCCCTCCACTTT,CASSSGTGNSPLHF
TRBJ2-2,.,15,TRBV7-3,TRBD1,TGTGCCAGCAGCCCACAGGGGACGCAAGGCGGGGAGCTGTTTTTT,CASSPQGTQGGELFF
TRBJ1-5,.,14,TRBV4-1,.,TGCGCCAGCAGCCAAGCTCGAGGGGATCAGCCCCAGCATTTT,CASSQARGDQPQHF
TRBJ1-1,.,14,TRBV28,.,TGTGCCAGCAGTAAACGACAGACGAACACTGAAGCTTTCTTT,CASSKRQTNTEAFF
TRBJ2-5,.,13,TRBV25-1,.,TGTGCCAGCAGTAAACAGGGCCGAGAGACCCAGTACTTC,CASSKQGRETQYF
TRBJ2-5,.,14,TRBV7-2,.,TGTGCCAGCAGCTTGACTCGCGAGGGTGGGACCCAGTACTTC,CASSLTREGGTQYF
TRBJ2-7,.,16,TRBV5-1,.,TGCGCCAGCAGAATAAACACCCGAGGACAAGTCTACGAGCAGTACTTC,CASRINTRGQVYEQYF
TRBJ2-4,.,17,TRBV7-2,.,TGTGCCAGCAGCCCACGTAGTGCCCCCCTAGCCAAAAACATTCAGTACTTC,CASSPRSAPLAKNIQYF
TRBJ2-2,.,14,TRBV2,.,TGTGCCAGCAGGCCCGGGACTTTGGGCGGGGAGCTGTTTTTT,CASRPGTLGGELFF
TRBJ1-2,.,15,TRBV18,.,TGTGCCAGCTCACCCGGGGGCAATTCTAACTATGGCTACACCTTC,CASSPGGNSNYGYTF